The clone carrying this TCR beta chain has a handful of counts. Its antigen is currently unknown. One entry per CDR3 protein, called by TCRdb with MiXCR from the 5' RACE reads. The sample includes around 420,000 distinct CDR3 sequences, less than 25% of them seen just once. This entry comes from a study of T-cell memory formation after mild COVID-19. Points from the study as a whole: Clones contracting across day 15 to 85 had a balanced CD4/CD8 profile; later expanding clones leaned CD4+.

The CDR3 is 16 amino acids. The germline V and J ends were trimmed by 4 bases and 0 bases, with 15 bases remaining between them. The germline V gene has CDR1 SGHRS and CDR2 YFSETQ. The V call is TRBV5-1, the J call TRBJ2-3, with D perhaps TRBD1 (6 bases). The sequenced sample consisted of PBMCs or a T cell subset sorted from them (not recorded which). The receptor comes from an adult woman who had mild COVID-19 (a few samples of this study predate the infection). Cell type and time point are not known. The CDR3 DNA is TGCGCCAGCAGCCATCAACAGGGTCCTAGCACAGATACGCAGTATTTT. Translated: CASSHQQGPSTDTQYF.